Shown below are 10 T cell receptor beta chains from a single sample sequenced in a study of identical twins. TCRdb fed the 5' RACE reads into MiXCR, producing one record per CDR3 protein. The table records 250,000 or so distinct CDR3 sequences, about 8.3% of them present only once. This sample also appeared in a second study, on yellow fever vaccine responses in identical twins.

Sequenced sample: CD8+ T cells sorted from blood. The origin of the receptors is a woman between 18 and 30 years old in good health.

This rearrangement joins TRBV7-6 to TRBJ2-5; 8 bases are shared with TRBD1. Germline V gene sequence: CDR1 SGHVS, CDR2 FNYEAQ. This CDR3 comprises 15 residues. The junction had 6 bases not matched to a gene; V was cut back by 5 bases and J by 1 base. DNA for the CDR3: TGTGCCAGCAGCCGGACAGGGTCGATCCAAGAGACCCAGTACTTC. Translating gives CASSRTGSIQETQYF.

V gene TRBV9 combines with J gene TRBJ1-3; D is ambiguous. Germline V gives CDR1 SGDLS, CDR2 YYNGEE. Trimming removed 0 bases at V and 0 bases at J, with 10 bases between. The CDR3 runs 16 residues. The CDR3 sequence is CASSVAVQDSGNTIYF. The DNA for the CDR3 is TGTGCCAGCAGCGTAGCGGTCCAAGACTCTGGAAACACCATATATTTT.

This clonotype was observed many times. The chain joins TRBV15 to TRBJ2-7; D call uncertain. V was trimmed by 3 bases and J by 0 bases, leaving 6 bases between them. Germline loops: CDR1 LNHNV, CDR2 YYDKDF (reference sequence). The CDR3 extends over 13 amino acids. CDR3 loop: CATSSRLSYEQYF. Here the CDR3 DNA reads TGTGCCACCAGCAGTCGCCTCTCCTACGAGCAGTACTTC.

V usage is TRBV2 and J usage is TRBJ1-5, with 7 positions matching TRBD1. The germline V gene encodes CDR1 SNHLY and CDR2 FYNNEI. CDR3 length: 17 residues. The trim removed 4 bases at V and 5 bases at J, leaving 14 bases unmatched. For the CDR3, the DNA is TGTGCCAGCAGTGCGACGAGGGGGCAGCTTAAAGATCAGCCCCAGCATTTT. It codes for CASSATRGQLKDQPQHF.

This chain joins TRBV28 and TRBJ2-7, with D maybe TRBD2 (6 bases). Germline V gives CDR1 MDHEN, CDR2 SYDVKM. CDR3 length: 12 residues. Trimming removed 10 bases at V and 10 bases at J, with 20 bases between. The chain's CDR3 is CATEEGTYVQYF. The CDR3 bases are TGTGCCACAGAGGAGGGCACGTACGTACAGTACTTC.

This clonotype has more than one count but fewer than ten. The chain has TRBV10-3 and TRBJ2-7; D unclear. Germline lookup yields CDR1 ENHRY and CDR2 SYGVKD. This CDR3 comprises 12 residues. V shed 2 bases and J shed 3 bases, with 5 bases lying between them. In nucleotides, the CDR3 is TGTGCCATCAGTGAGCCCAGCTACGAGCAGTACTTC. Its protein is CAISEPSYEQYF.

In its sample, this clonotype was seen a few times. The rearrangement joins TRBV12-3 or TRBV12-4 to TRBJ2-7; 9 bases match TRBD2. CDR3 length: 22 amino acids. J gave up 2 bases and V 3 bases, and 26 bases lay outside the gene matches. The CDR3 is CASSFKPNPLHSRAGGPYEQYF. CDR3 coding DNA: TGTGCCAGCAGTTTCAAACCGAATCCTCTTCATTCTCGGGCGGGAGGGCCCTACGAGCAGTACTTC.

This clonotype was observed at least ten times. The chain joins TRBV20-1 to TRBJ2-1; D could derive from TRBD1 or TRBD2 (5 bases each). Germline assignment: CDR1 DFQATT and CDR2 SNEGSKA (reference sequence). The germline V and J ends were trimmed by 6 bases and 7 bases, with 19 bases remaining between them. CDR3 size: 14 residues. CDR3 region: CSAGEQIGGNEQFF. The DNA for the CDR3 is TGCAGTGCAGGGGAGCAGATCGGTGGGAATGAGCAGTTCTTC.

This clonotype has only a few counts. J is TRBJ2-7 and V is TRBV5-5; perhaps TRBD1 as D (5 bases). Germline loops: CDR1 SGHKS, CDR2 YYEKEE (reference sequence). The CDR3 extends over 16 amino acids. The germline V and J ends were trimmed by 2 bases and 7 bases, with 22 bases remaining between them. The CDR3 sequence is CASSLTGYRRYGEQYF. In DNA form, the CDR3 reads TGTGCCAGCAGCTTAACTGGCTACAGGCGATATGGGGAGCAGTACTTC.

This sequence joins TRBV11-3 and TRBJ2-2, with TRBD2 as a possible D gene (6 bases). Germline CDR1 reads SGHNT; CDR2 reads YENEEA. The CDR3 has 12 residues. V was trimmed by 5 bases and J by 6 bases, leaving 7 bases between them. CDR3 DNA: TGTGCCAGCAGCACTAGCCCCGGGGAGCTGTTTTTT. The encoded protein is CASSTSPGELFF.